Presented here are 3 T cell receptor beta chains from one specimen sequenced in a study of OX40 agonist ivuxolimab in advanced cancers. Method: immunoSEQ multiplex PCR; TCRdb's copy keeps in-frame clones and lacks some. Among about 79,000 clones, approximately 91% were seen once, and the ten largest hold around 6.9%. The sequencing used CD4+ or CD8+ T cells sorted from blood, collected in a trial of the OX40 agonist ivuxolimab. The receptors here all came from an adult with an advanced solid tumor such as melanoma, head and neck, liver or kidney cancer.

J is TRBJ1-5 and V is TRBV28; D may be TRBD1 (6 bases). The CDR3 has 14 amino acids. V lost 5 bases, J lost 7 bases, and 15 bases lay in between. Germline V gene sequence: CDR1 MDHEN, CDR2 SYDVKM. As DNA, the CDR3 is TGTGCCAGCAGTGCCCAACAGGGTTGGCAGCCCCAGCATTTT. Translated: CASSAQQGWQPQHF. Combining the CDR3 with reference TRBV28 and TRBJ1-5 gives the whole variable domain DVKVTQSSRYLVKRTGEKVFLECVQDMDHENMFWYRQDPGLGLRLIYFSYDVKMKEKGDIPEGYSVSREKKERFSLILESASTNQTSMYLCASSAQQGWQPQHFGDGTRLSIL.

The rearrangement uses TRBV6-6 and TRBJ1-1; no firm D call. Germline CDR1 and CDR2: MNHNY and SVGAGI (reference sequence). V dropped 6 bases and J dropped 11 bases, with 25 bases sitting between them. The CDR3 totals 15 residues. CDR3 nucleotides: TGTGCCAGCAGGGAGAGGACGGGCAAACAACGGGCGGCTTTCTTT. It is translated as CASRERTGKQRAAFF.

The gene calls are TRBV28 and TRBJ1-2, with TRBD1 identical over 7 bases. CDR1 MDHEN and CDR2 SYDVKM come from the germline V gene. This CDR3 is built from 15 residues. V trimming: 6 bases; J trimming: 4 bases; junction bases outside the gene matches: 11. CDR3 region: CASRYDLGQIYGYTF. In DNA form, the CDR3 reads TGTGCCAGCAGGTACGACCTGGGACAGATCTATGGCTACACCTTC.